The clone carrying this T cell receptor beta chain was detected only a few times. Its target is unknown. The data were taken from a study of beta chain features in type 1 diabetes. General study findings and limits: Among all four CD4+ subsets, Type 1 diabetes patients had TCRB CDR3s that were moderately but significantly shorter.

Expressed TCRB transcripts were sequenced after all isolated RNA was converted to cDNA. Generated by immunoSEQ multiplex PCR, the TCRdb table keeps only in-frame clones and is missing some. The repertoire holds around 320,000 clones, with 14% as singletons. The CDR3 covers 14 residues. V lost 6 bases and J lost 5; bases outside the gene matches: 3. The germline CDR1 and CDR2 sequences are MGHDK and SYGVNS. The receptor's source is a man aged 25 to 40 in good health. What was sequenced was central memory CD4+ T cells from blood. The genes are TRBV25-1 and TRBJ1-4; 10 bases map to TRBD1. The CDR3 sequence is CASRKGQGNEKLFF. CDR3 DNA sequence: TGTGCCAGCAGGAAGGGACAGGGGAATGAAAAACTGTTTTTT.